Listed below are T cell receptor beta chains from one sample, sequenced in a study of control samples from healthy donors and cancer patients. Generated by immunoSEQ multiplex PCR, the TCRdb table keeps only in-frame clones and is missing some. Found here are 85,000 to 100,000 clones, over 90% of them singletons; the top ten hold approximately 8%. Sequencing was performed on blood. Every receptor here comes from a young man in good health. The CDR3 runs from the conserved cysteine through the conserved F or W. A D gene is named only where the DNA matches it firmly.

cdr3_length d_call v_call cdr3_aa
14 - TRBV4-1 CASSQDREPYEQYF
14 TRBD1 TRBV5-4 CASSWTGVNSPLHF
18 TRBD2 TRBV4-2 CASSQTAGFHSGANVLTF
16 - TRBV2 CASIPELGSSGNTIYF
14 - TRBV20-1 CSASSGFLDYGYTF
14 - TRBV7-8 CASSFGTASKKLFF
13 - TRBV19 CASSPGFSYGYTF
15 - TRBV7-8 CASSHRTARNEKLFF
17 - TRBV9 CASSTPRGKGGDTEAFF
16 - TRBV11-2 CASSSWVGGVGEKLFF
14 TRBD1 TRBV27 CASRMGTGGYEQYF
16 TRBD1 TRBV27 CASSLWSRQGPRGYTF
16 - TRBV4-1 CASSQEKGRINSPLHF
12 - TRBV2 CASSVRYYEQYF
15 - TRBV5-1 CASSLGAGYTGELFF
14 - TRBV6-5 CASNQDSAWQPQHF
14 - TRBV14 CASSQGQSTDTQYF
17 - TRBV11-2 CASSWGGGALGANVLTF
16 - TRBV4-1 CASSQVEPLGQYEAFF
14 TRBD1 TRBV5-6 CASRTTGDNTEAFF
12 - TRBV5-1 CASMRTGDSQYF
14 - TRBV9 CASSLGGLSYEQYF
15 TRBD2 TRBV2 CATTSGRARGNEQFF
13 - TRBV10-1 CASSSGLWSPLHF
14 - TRBV3-1/TRBV3-2 CASSQVNYNSPLHF
15 TRBD2 TRBV5-4 CASSLFGTSSDEQFF
14 TRBD2 TRBV7-2 CASSFGGRRETQYF
16 TRBD2 TRBV7-2 CASSLALASGSHEQYF
12 - TRBV12-3/TRBV12-4 CASSFGRGKLFF
13 - TRBV19 CASSMVSRNTQYF
14 TRBD1 TRBV6-5 CASSYTGQGYGYTF
14 TRBD1 TRBV15 CATSSGTGVYGYTF
13 - TRBV4-2 CASSQESSKGYTF
12 - TRBV7-2 CASSYPSYEQYF
17 TRBD1 TRBV7-8 CASSLAGQGGSNQPQHF
13 - TRBV7-2 CASSLSGDSPLHF
16 TRBD1 TRBV20-1 CSASGQGVSGANVLTF
13 - TRBV2 CANKAQGPEKLFF
14 - TRBV20-1 CSASRPSATGELFF
15 TRBD1 TRBV6-4 CASSEGQGANSPLHF
16 TRBD1 TRBV19 CASSIGTGGGRAEAFF
19 - TRBV6-2/TRBV6-3 CASSYESGSGLNSNQPQHF
14 - TRBV24-1 CATSDTTGLNGYTF
15 - TRBV7-9 CASSPGGEARETQYF
17 - TRBV5-1 CASSGDPDWSNTGELFF
16 - TRBV3-1/TRBV3-2 CASSQDVPREGGGQFF
13 - TRBV19 CATLWGRNVGYTF
15 - TRBV5-5 CASSLEGIGGYEQYF
14 - TRBV30 CAWSVGGARNEQFF
14 - TRBV27 CASSFWTRNSPLHF
17 - TRBV7-2 CASSLVGRGRGNSPLHF
13 - TRBV29-1 CSTGSGDYNEQFF
10 - TRBV6-6 CGSGELEAFF
14 - TRBV7-9 CASSTTLEEDGYTF
13 TRBD1 TRBV29-1 CSVETGGGYGYTF
13 TRBD2 TRBV3-1/TRBV3-2 CATLAGRGETQYF
17 TRBD2 TRBV5-1 CASSHGGGGGVGETQYF
14 TRBD1 TRBV6-4 CASSDSTGADTQYF